The rows below give T cell receptor beta chains drawn from one sample of a study of blood T cell repertoires in COVID-19. TCRdb keeps only in-frame clones here, not all; method: immunoSEQ multiplex PCR. The profile shows some 330,000 clones, around 83% of them singletons. The sequencing input was PBMCs or T cells enriched from blood (not recorded which). The source is a woman aged 45-60 years who had recovered from COVID-19. Each CDR3 is given with its conserved first and last residue. Each record gives: V gene, J gene, D gene, CDR3 protein. The D gene is left open where the match is weak.

TRBV5-1,TRBJ1-2,.,CASSRGDTSSDGYTF
TRBV10-3,TRBJ2-2,TRBD2,CAISEFRGAGELFF
TRBV15,TRBJ1-2,TRBD1,CATSRATGAYGYTF
TRBV7-3,TRBJ2-1,TRBD1,CASSRQGINEQFF
TRBV29-1,TRBJ1-1,.,CSVVVPNTEAFF
TRBV19,TRBJ1-1,TRBD1,CASSSRRTGVAEAFF
TRBV5-4,TRBJ1-3,.,CASSLTQGSFSGNTIYF
TRBV9,TRBJ1-4,.,CASSVGQLEKLFF
TRBV4-1,TRBJ2-7,TRBD2,CASSPSLAESSYEQYF
TRBV9,TRBJ1-3,.,CASSVGVAASGNTIYF
TRBV18,TRBJ2-3,TRBD2,CASSPIAGVGGDTQYF
TRBV14,TRBJ1-3,.,CASSPAGNTIYF
TRBV19,TRBJ1-6,.,CASRMESYNSPLHF
TRBV7-9,TRBJ2-1,TRBD2,CAGLADYNEQFF
TRBV6-5,TRBJ1-4,.,CASKTGATNEKLFF